A selection of T cell receptor beta chains follows, all from one sample in a study of blood T cells in healthy people across ages. TCRdb independently ran MiXCR on the 5' RACE reads; one entry per CDR3 protein. The sample has over 450,000 distinct CDR3 sequences, less than 25% seen once. These data also featured in a second study, about T cells of mothers and their children.

The specimen was blood. Every receptor here comes from a boy aged 10-17 years in good health. Each CDR3 is given with its conserved first and last residue. A D gene is named only where the DNA matches it firmly. Some rows mark clone size as missing; the rest say once, few, many or name a class of expanded clone.

>TRBJ2-1|.|TRBV7-3|14|.
CASSPSQVYNEQFF
TGTGCCAGCAGCCCTTCACAGGTGTACAATGAGCAGTTCTTC
>TRBJ1-2|few|TRBV9|13|TRBD1
CASSVVDRGGYTF
TGTGCCAGCAGCGTAGTAGACAGGGGTGGCTACACCTTC
>TRBJ2-5|.|TRBV18|15|.
CASSPGETVQETQYF
TGTGCCAGCTCACCTGGGGAGACGGTCCAAGAGACCCAGTACTTC
>TRBJ2-3|.|TRBV5-1|15|.
CASSVESGSTDTQYF
TGCGCCAGCAGCGTCGAAAGCGGGAGCACAGATACGCAGTATTTT
>TRBJ2-5|.|TRBV10-3|13|.
CAIRDDSQETQYF
TGTGCCATCAGGGATGACAGCCAAGAGACCCAGTACTTC
>TRBJ2-3|.|TRBV2|14|.
CASRPLQSTDTQYF
TGTGCCAGCAGGCCACTACAGTCAACAGATACGCAGTATTTT
>TRBJ2-7|few|TRBV7-8|15|TRBD1
CASSSHTGAPLEQYF
TGTGCCAGCAGCTCCCACACAGGGGCCCCCCTCGAGCAGTACTTC
>TRBJ2-5|.|TRBV9|16|TRBD2
CASSVGPSGDRQTQYF
TGTGCCAGCAGCGTAGGGCCTAGCGGGGACCGACAGACCCAGTACTTC
>TRBJ2-7|.|TRBV24-1|13|.
CATSDGGIYEQYF
TGTGCCACCAGTGATGGAGGGATCTACGAGCAGTACTTC
>TRBJ2-1|few|TRBV27|15|.
CASSLPGGFYNEQFF
TGTGCCAGCAGTTTGCCCGGGGGCTTTTACAATGAGCAGTTCTTC
>TRBJ1-2|few|TRBV11-1|13|.
CASSPGIDYGYTF
TGTGCCAGCAGCCCCGGGATTGACTATGGCTACACCTTC
>TRBJ1-2|.|TRBV15|14|TRBD1
CATSSDQGALGYTF
TGTGCCACCAGCAGTGATCAGGGGGCGTTAGGCTACACCTTC
>TRBJ1-1|.|TRBV20-1|15|.
CSARDSKRMSTEAFF
TGCAGTGCTAGAGATAGTAAGAGAATGAGCACTGAAGCTTTCTTT
>TRBJ2-4|few|TRBV20-1|13|.
CSALVDLSHIQYF
TGCAGTGCTCTAGTGGACCTCTCCCACATTCAGTACTTC
>TRBJ2-3|few|TRBV29-1|13|.
CSIEVGYPDTQYF
TGCAGCATCGAAGTTGGATACCCAGATACGCAGTATTTT
>TRBJ2-3|.|TRBV2|15|.
CASSADLIYSGTQYF
TGTGCCAGCAGCGCAGACTTAATCTATAGCGGTACGCAGTATTTT
>TRBJ1-2|few|TRBV5-1|17|TRBD1
CASSSPRQTGPNYGYTF
TGCGCCAGCAGCTCCCCACGCCAGACAGGGCCCAACTATGGCTACACCTTC
>TRBJ2-7|.|TRBV5-1|15|TRBD1
CASSLGGQGPGEQYF
TGCGCCAGCAGCTTAGGGGGACAGGGACCCGGCGAGCAGTACTTC
>TRBJ2-4|few|TRBV15|18|.
CATSAREPSKAAKNIQYF
TGTGCCACCAGCGCTCGCGAACCCTCCAAGGCGGCCAAAAACATTCAGTACTTC
>TRBJ2-7|.|TRBV18|17|TRBD2
CASSPRTSGSLAYEQYF
TGTGCCAGCTCACCGAGGACTAGCGGGAGTCTCGCCTACGAGCAGTACTTC
>TRBJ2-1|.|TRBV3-1|14|TRBD2
CASSQDPSGPEQFF
TGTGCCAGCAGCCAAGATCCTAGCGGACCTGAGCAGTTCTTC
>TRBJ2-5|.|TRBV28|16|.
CASTVLGAGRQETQYF
TGTGCCAGCACCGTTTTGGGGGCGGGTCGACAAGAGACCCAGTACTTC
>TRBJ2-1|few|TRBV27|15|.
CASMTQGGGPNEQFF
TGTGCCAGCATGACCCAGGGTGGGGGGCCCAATGAGCAGTTCTTC
>TRBJ2-7|few|TRBV9|13|.
CASSVSDTYEQYF
TGTGCCAGCAGCGTATCAGATACCTACGAGCAGTACTTC
>TRBJ2-3|.|TRBV7-9|16|TRBD1
CASSLPGQGFTDTQYF
TGTGCCAGCAGCTTACCGGGACAGGGGTTTACAGATACGCAGTATTTT
>TRBJ1-6|.|TRBV20-1|13|TRBD1
CSADRGRNSPLHF
TGCAGTGCTGACAGGGGTAGGAATTCACCCCTCCACTTT
>TRBJ1-2|few|TRBV7-2|13|.
CASSLQSNYGYTF
TGTGCCAGCAGCCTACAGAGTAACTATGGCTACACCTTC
>TRBJ2-7|.|TRBV15|17|TRBD1
CATSREEKTGIIYEQYF
TGTGCCACCAGCAGAGAGGAAAAGACAGGGATTATCTACGAGCAGTACTTC
>TRBJ2-3|.|TRBV9|17|.
CASSGAVRGLGTDTQYF
TGTGCCAGCAGCGGAGCGGTGAGAGGGTTGGGAACAGATACGCAGTATTTT
>TRBJ1-4|.|TRBV5-5|15|.
CASRPSIGLKEKLFF
TGTGCCAGCAGACCGTCTATCGGGCTGAAGGAAAAACTGTTTTTT
>TRBJ1-1|few|TRBV4-3|16|.
CASSQDVGTLNTEAFF
TGCGCCAGCAGCCAAGACGTAGGGACATTGAACACTGAAGCTTTCTTT
>TRBJ2-6|.|TRBV6-1|13|.
CASSGPGANVLTF
TGTGCCAGCAGCGGCCCTGGGGCCAACGTCCTGACTTTC
>TRBJ1-5|.|TRBV6-1|14|.
CASRRRGTDQPQHF
TGTGCCAGCAGGAGACGGGGGACGGATCAGCCCCAGCATTTT
>TRBJ2-7|few|TRBV27|20|TRBD2
CASSPGLAGELYPSSDEQYF
TGTGCCAGCAGTCCGGGACTAGCGGGAGAGCTATACCCATCATCAGACGAGCAGTACTTC
>TRBJ2-1|few|TRBV12-3/TRBV12-4|15|TRBD2
CASSPTSGTGNEQFF
TGTGCCAGCAGTCCGACTAGCGGGACGGGCAATGAGCAGTTCTTC
>TRBJ2-7|.|TRBV28|15|.
CASSSAGQLAYEQYF
TGTGCCAGCAGTTCCGCAGGACAGTTAGCGTACGAGCAGTACTTC
>TRBJ1-4|.|TRBV4-3|15|TRBD1
CASSRAGTGGEKLFF
TGCGCCAGCAGTCGAGCCGGGACAGGGGGCGAAAAACTGTTTTTT
>TRBJ2-7|.|TRBV4-1|14|TRBD2
CASSQAGDSYEQYF
TGTGCCAGCAGCCAAGCGGGGGACTCCTACGAGCAGTACTTC
>TRBJ1-2|few|TRBV29-1|14|.
CSVEDFEVGYGYTF
TGCAGCGTTGAAGATTTCGAAGTTGGCTATGGCTACACCTTC
>TRBJ2-7|.|TRBV10-3|14|TRBD1
CAISPDRGVYEQYF
TGTGCCATCAGTCCCGACAGGGGGGTCTATGAGCAGTACTTC
>TRBJ2-5|.|TRBV5-6|18|TRBD2
CASSYRLAGGQHQETQYF
TGTGCCAGCAGCTACCGACTAGCGGGGGGACAACACCAAGAGACCCAGTACTTC